This TCR beta chain derives from a study of CD8 T cells in ankylosing spondylitis (dated by TCRdb to about 2017). Background for the entire study: The study set out to find disease-linked TCR variants by profiling T cell receptor beta repertoires in ankylosing spondylitis patients and healthy donors. The full study cohort was made up of 25 ankylosing spondylitis patients and 108 healthy donors. Peripheral blood samples were taken, and synovial fluid was additionally collected from ankylosing spondylitis patients.

The study at large found these results: The disease-linked clones were reported to be significantly enriched in matched synovial fluid samples from ankylosing spondylitis patients. A TCR beta motif made up of several highly homologous amino acid variants appeared to be characteristic of blood from ankylosing spondylitis patients. Some motif variants had previously been reported in the synovial fluid and blood of reactive arthritis patients, which suggests shared mechanisms of disease initiation. In peripheral blood, the disease-linked clones were found at relatively low frequencies and had a CD8+ phenotype.

This clonotype came up many times. Its antigen specificity is not known. There are no base qualities to consult, and no much larger clone falls within one base. Reads for this sample came from an Illumina HiSeq 2500. Quantitative 5'-RACE with molecular barcodes was the method used to prepare the TCR beta libraries. Under the source paper's analysis protocol: To identify disease-linked TCR variants, a new computational method was used, one built on a probabilistic model of VDJ rearrangement. The raw public data were reprocessed by TCRdb itself: fastp quality trimming at Q25, MiXCR clonotype calling, in-frame beta chains only. Identical CDR3 proteins give one entry, which carries the most common genes and DNA. The V and J calls here are based on TCRdb, not the publication. This sample is represented by about 460,000 distinct CDR3 sequences; about 5.2% of them were singletons. Approximately 3.5% of the sample goes to the ten largest clones.

This TCR derives from a male donor with ankylosing spondylitis. The material sequenced was blood, either unsorted or a sorted T cell fraction (not recorded which).

The CDR3 region has the sequence CATSDTNRVTEAFF. The DNA sequence is TGTGCCACCAGCGATACTAACAGGGTTACTGAAGCTTTCTTT. The rearrangement combines TRBV15 with TRBJ1-1, and perhaps TRBD1 as D gene, on 6 matching bases. The trim is 5 bases for V and 5 bases for J, with a gap of 15 bases between the germline ends. Measured from the cysteine to the phenylalanine, the CDR3 is 14 residues long. Only the CDR3 DNA stays, 42 bases, in frame from base 1. As encoded in the germline V gene (reference sequence), CDR1 is LNHNV while CDR2 is YYDKDF.